This T cell receptor beta chain was profiled in a study of blood T cells in healthy people across ages. This clonotype has ten or more counts. A second PCR of about 7 to 11 cycles used a sample-barcoded 5' primer and a J-beta primer mix. TCRdb ran MiXCR on the 5' RACE reads and lists one entry per CDR3 protein. This table holds 710,000 or so distinct CDR3 sequences, 32% found once. There are 14 residues in the CDR3. V was pared by 4 bases and J by 8 bases, with 5 bases of the junction left unmatched. CDR1 MNHNS and CDR2 SASEGT come from the germline V gene. The sequence derives from a woman aged 80 or older in good health. Specimen: blood. The chain uses TRBV6-1 and TRBJ2-4; 10 nucleotides agree with TRBD1. CDR3 amino acids: CASSAPGQGYIQYF. For the CDR3, the DNA is TGTGCCAGCAGTGCCCCGGGACAGGGGTACATTCAGTACTTC.